One and the same sample provided the 8 T cell receptor beta chains below, sequenced in a study of blood T cell repertoires in COVID-19. Sequencing used immunoSEQ multiplex PCR; TCRdb keeps in-frame clones, though not all of them. The sample shows a few hundred thousand clones, roughly 88% of them seen only once. Source material: peripheral blood. Receptors were obtained from a woman between 50 and 59 years old with COVID-19, enrolled during active disease.

V usage is TRBV15 and J usage is TRBJ1-6, with 9 bases identical to TRBD1. CDR1 is LNHNV and CDR2 is YYDKDF in the germline V gene (reference sequence). V was clipped by 8 bases and J by 10 bases; unmatched bases: 15. This CDR3 is built from 16 residues. For the CDR3, the DNA is TGTGCCACCTCAAGGAACCTGGGACAGGGAGAATCACCCCTCCACTTT. Amino acid sequence: CATSRNLGQGESPLHF.

The chain uses TRBV3-1 (or the pseudogene TRBV3-2) and TRBJ2-7; 8 bases fit TRBD1. The V gene's germline CDR1 is LGHDT and CDR2 YNNKEL (reference sequence). This CDR3 is 17 amino acids long. Trimming cost V 2 bases and J 1 base; bases outside gene matches: 10. The CDR3 reads CASSQSYRDRTSYEQYF. The CDR3 DNA is TGTGCCAGCAGCCAATCCTACAGGGACAGGACTTCCTACGAGCAGTACTTC.

The chain uses TRBV2 and TRBJ2-3, with 8 bases aligning to TRBD1. Germline V gene lookup returns CDR1 SNHLY and CDR2 FYNNEI. J lost 3 bases, V lost 10 bases, and 6 bases had no gene match. The CDR3 covers 13 residues. CDR3: CATYRGSTDTQYF. CDR3 in DNA: TGTGCCACTTACAGGGGGTCGACAGATACGCAGTATTTT.

The chain recombines TRBV19 with TRBJ2-7; tentative D call: TRBD1 (5 bases). The CDR3 contains 13 residues. In germline, CDR1 is LNHDA, CDR2 SQIVND (reference sequence). V lost 5 bases and J lost 4, with 12 bases in between. The CDR3: CASSLSQGYEQYF. In DNA form, the CDR3 reads TGTGCCAGTAGTTTATCGCAGGGTTACGAGCAGTACTTC.

The rearrangement links TRBV5-4 to TRBJ2-7, with TRBD1 matching 9 bases. Germline-derived CDR1 and CDR2 are SGHNT and YYREEE (reference sequence). V lost 6 bases and J lost 2; bases outside the gene matches: 12. The CDR3 sequence is 16 residues long. The CDR3: CASTPEPDRGAYEQYF. CDR3 bases: TGTGCCAGCACCCCTGAGCCGGACAGGGGCGCCTACGAGCAGTACTTC.

The chain is built from TRBV5-6 and TRBJ2-1; TRBD1 agrees at 12 bases. This CDR3 has 18 amino acids. Germline CDR1 reads SGHDT; CDR2 reads YYEEEE. V was pared by 4 bases and J by 1 base, with 9 bases of the junction left unmatched. The CDR3 region is CASSLPGQGAQSYNEQFF. The DNA of the CDR3 is TGTGCCAGCAGCCTCCCGGGACAGGGGGCCCAATCCTACAATGAGCAGTTCTTC.

The chain joins TRBV7-9 to TRBJ1-4; D may be TRBD1 (6 bases). Trimming pared 8 bases from V and 5 bases from J, leaving 9 bases between. The length of the CDR3 is 12 residues. Germline CDR1 is SEHNR and CDR2 is FQNEAQ (reference sequence). The CDR3 DNA reads TGTGCCAGCGGGGGCATGAATGAAAAACTGTTTTTT. Translated: CASGGMNEKLFF. The full variable domain, rest sourced from reference TRBV7-9 and TRBJ1-4, is DTGVSQNPRHKITKRGQNVTFRCDPISEHNRLYWYRQTLGQGPEFLTYFQNEAQLEKSRLLSDRFSAERPKGSFSTLEIQRTEQGDSAMYLCASGGMNEKLFFGSGTQLSVL.

The chain uses TRBV9 and TRBJ2-7; 7 bases are shared with TRBD2. Per the germline V gene, CDR1 is SGDLS and CDR2 is YYNGEE. The CDR3 is 13 residues long. The J segment lost 2 bases and the V segment lost 4 bases, leaving 3 bases of the junction unmatched. CDR3 amino acids: CASSPGGPYEQYF. CDR3 coding DNA: TGTGCCAGCAGCCCGGGGGGTCCCTACGAGCAGTACTTC.